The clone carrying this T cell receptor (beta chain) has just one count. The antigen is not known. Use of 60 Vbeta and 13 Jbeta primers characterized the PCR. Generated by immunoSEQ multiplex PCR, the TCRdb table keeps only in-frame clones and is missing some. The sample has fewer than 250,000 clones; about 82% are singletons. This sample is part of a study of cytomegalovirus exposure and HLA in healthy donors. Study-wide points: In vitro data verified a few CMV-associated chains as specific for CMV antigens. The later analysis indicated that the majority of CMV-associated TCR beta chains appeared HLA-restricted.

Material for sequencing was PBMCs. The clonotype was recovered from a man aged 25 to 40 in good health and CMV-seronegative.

CDR3 residues: CASMFFTDRVQPQHF. The CDR3 coding sequence is TGTGCCAGCATGTTCTTTACCGACAGGGTTCAGCCCCAGCATTTT. The chain couples TRBV28 to TRBJ1-5; 7 bases are shared with TRBD1. The CDR3 is 15 amino acids. Germline-derived CDR1 and CDR2 are MDHEN and SYDVKM. Losses at the gene ends were 7 bases for V and 6 bases for J; bases not matched to a gene: 12.